This T cell receptor (beta chain) is from a study of T cells after yellow fever vaccination. General study results and limits: A small proportion of clonotypes was detected in both the CD4 and CD8 compartments. A weaker secondary response peaked on day 5, the primary on day 15. Detected again after the booster were most primary-vaccination clones, at 95% to 98% CD4 and nearly 90% CD8.

This clonotype was observed a handful of times. The antigen is undetermined. Trimming removed 3 bases at V and 3 bases at J, with 14 bases between. CDR1 KGHDR and CDR2 SFDVKD come from the germline V gene. This CDR3 has 16 amino acids. TCRdb redid the calling of the 5' RACE reads with MiXCR, one entry per CDR3 protein. The profile shows 550,000 to 750,000 distinct CDR3 sequences, less than 15% of them singletons. The receptor was derived from a man aged 25-45 years who received the YFV17D yellow fever vaccine. The rearrangement links TRBV24-1 to TRBJ2-1; D possibly corresponds to TRBD2 (6 bases). The specimen was PBMCs, collected on the day of the yellow fever booster vaccination. The CDR3 DNA reads as TGTGCCACCAGTGATCCGTCAGCGGGTATCTACAATGAGCAGTTCTTC. The encoded protein is CATSDPSAGIYNEQFF.